Following are 32 T cell receptor beta chains from one sample sequenced in a study of T-cell reconstitution after alpha-beta-depleted transplantation in children. The library targeted TCRbeta and was prepared with unique molecular identifiers. MiXCR, run by TCRdb on the PCR reads, gives a single entry per CDR3 protein. The data hold about 510,000 distinct CDR3 sequences, with roughly an eighth observed a single time. This specimen consisted of PBMCs, mostly from graft donor cells, obtained 180 days after TCRalphabeta/CD19-depleted stem cell transplant. All receptors derive from a female patient aged 2-15 years who had a stem cell transplant for aplastic anemia, so the T cells may come from the graft donor.

This clonotype was found a few times. V usage is TRBV20-1 and J usage is TRBJ1-1; D gene ambiguous. The ends were cut back, 6 bases at V and 0 bases at J, with 17 bases in the middle. The CDR3 covers 15 residues. The germline V gene has CDR1 DFQATT and CDR2 SNEGSKA (reference sequence). The CDR3 DNA sequence: TGCAGTGCCCCGCCCCCGGACGGAATGAACACTGAAGCTTTCTTT. This translates into CSAPPPDGMNTEAFF.

This chain joins TRBV20-1 and TRBJ2-3; D is tentatively TRBD1 or TRBD2 (5 bases each). In germline, CDR1 is DFQATT, CDR2 SNEGSKA (reference sequence). This CDR3 region has 17 residues. Trimming left V 2 bases short and J 2 bases short, with 20 bases between. CDR3 in DNA: TGCAGTGCTAGATCGCTTGAGGGGTGGGAGAACACAGATACGCAGTATTTT. Residues: CSARSLEGWENTDTQYF.

This clonotype occurred many times. The rearrangement links TRBV6-2 or TRBV6-3 to TRBJ1-5; maybe TRBD1 (5 bases). The CDR3 runs to 14 residues. Trimming took off 2 bases at V and 2 bases at J, with 7 bases between the two ends. The V gene's germline CDR1 is MNHEY and CDR2 SVGEGT. The CDR3, as DNA: TGTGCCAGCAGTTACCGGGGACGCAATCAGCCCCAGCATTTT. It yields the protein CASSYRGRNQPQHF.

The gene calls are TRBV11-2 and TRBJ2-3; a possible D gene is TRBD2 (6 bases). Per germline, CDR1 SGHAT and CDR2 FQNNGV. This CDR3 spans 12 amino acids. V was clipped by 1 base and J by 13 bases, with 12 bases between them. CDR3 sequence: CASSLAGVVKYF. CDR3 coding DNA: TGTGCCAGCAGCTTAGCGGGAGTGGTTAAGTATTTT.

This clonotype was detected only a few times. The chain is built from TRBV12-3 or TRBV12-4 and TRBJ2-1, with D perhaps TRBD2 (5 bases). The CDR3 totals 11 residues. With 7 bases removed from V and 9 bases from J, the gap between germline ends came to 10 bases. The CDR3 loop is CASTLRGEQFF. The CDR3 bases are TGTGCCAGCACCTTACGGGGTGAGCAGTTCTTC.

This clonotype was seen a few times. The CDR3 reads CASSQDSGGGFEQFF. The CDR3 nucleotides are TGCGCCAGCAGCCAGGACAGCGGGGGAGGGTTTGAGCAGTTCTTC. The chain couples TRBV4-3 to TRBJ2-1; 8 bases fit TRBD2. CDR1 and CDR2 from the germline V gene are LGHNA and YSLEER. The CDR3 loop spans 15 amino acids. V trimming: 3 bases; J trimming: 9 bases; junction bases outside the gene matches: 10.

This clonotype was observed many times. This chain connects TRBV28 to TRBJ2-1; 10 nucleotides agree with TRBD2. Germline V gives CDR1 MDHEN, CDR2 SYDVKM. With V trimmed by 5 bases and J by 7 bases, 8 bases remained unmatched. The CDR3 runs 15 residues. DNA for the CDR3: TGTGCCAGCAGTGCCCTAGCGGGAGATGGAAATGAGCAGTTCTTC. Translating gives CASSALAGDGNEQFF.

The J gene is TRBJ2-2, the V gene TRBV27, with 13 bases aligning to TRBD2. Germline CDR1 is MNHEY and CDR2 is SMNVEV (reference sequence). The CDR3 runs to 16 residues. Trimming took 11 bases from V and 5 from J; bases not matched to a gene: 11. CDR3 bases: TGTGCCCGCACGACTAGCGGGAGGTTTGGGACCGGGGAGCTGTTTTTT. Amino acid sequence: CARTTSGRFGTGELFF.

This clonotype was picked up a small number of times. The chain uses TRBV20-1 and TRBJ1-1; 7 nucleotides line up with TRBD1. CDR3 length: 13 amino acids. V was clipped by 6 bases and J by 1 base; unmatched bases: 5. Germline V gene data show CDR1 as DFQATT and CDR2 as SNEGSKA (reference sequence). The CDR3 region has the DNA TGCAGTGCCACGGACAGGTGGAACACTGAAGCTTTCTTT. Its translation is CSATDRWNTEAFF.

For this clonotype: The junction shows a germline mismatch at one end, possibly a read error. This chain connects TRBV20-1 to TRBJ2-7, with 7 nucleotides matching TRBD1. Germline assignment: CDR1 DFQATT and CDR2 SNEGSKA (reference sequence). This CDR3 has 17 amino acids. Here the CDR3 DNA reads TGCTGTGCTAGTGGGGCGGCGGACAGGCCGATTTCGGCCGAGCAGTACTTC. It encodes CCASGAADRPISAEQYF.

This chain connects TRBV4-3 to TRBJ2-1, with 9 bases aligning to TRBD2. Germline lookup yields CDR1 LGHNA and CDR2 YSLEER. The CDR3 is made up of 17 amino acids. The V gene end was trimmed by 4 bases and the J gene end by 5 bases; junction bases not matched to a gene: 12. The CDR3 nucleotides are TGCGCCAGCAGCCGCCCGATAGCGGGAGAGTACAACAATGAGCAGTTCTTC. Protein: CASSRPIAGEYNNEQFF.

The J gene is TRBJ2-3, the V gene TRBV5-8; 11 bases map to TRBD1. After removal of 4 bases from V and 1 base from J, the junction contained 8 bases not matched to a gene. Germline CDR1 SGHTS, CDR2 YDEGEE. There are 17 residues in the CDR3. CDR3 residues: CASSQYGQGARTDTQYF. As DNA, the CDR3 is TGTGCCAGCAGCCAATACGGACAGGGGGCTCGCACAGATACGCAGTATTTT.

This clonotype was counted a few times. V usage is TRBV18 and J usage is TRBJ1-1; 7 bases fit TRBD1. Losses at the gene ends were 5 bases for V and 3 bases for J; bases not matched to a gene: 9. Germline V gene data show CDR1 as KGHSH and CDR2 as LQKENI. The CDR3 extends over 15 amino acids. The CDR3 DNA is TGTGCCAGCTCAGGCAAGGGGGCGAAGGACACTGAAGCTTTCTTT. Its protein product is CASSGKGAKDTEAFF.

This clonotype has a handful of counts. The chain recombines TRBV10-3 with TRBJ2-1; possibly TRBD1 or TRBD2 for D (5 bases each). The V end was cut by 10 bases, the J end by 7 bases, with 14 bases between. CDR3 length: 12 residues. From germline, CDR1 is ENHRY and CDR2 SYGVKD. The CDR3 reads CATRARENEQFF. The CDR3 DNA follows: TGTGCCACCAGGGCGAGGGAGAATGAGCAGTTCTTC.

The chain carries TRBV7-2 and TRBJ1-1; the D is unclear. V gave up 5 bases and J gave up 2 bases, with 15 bases separating them. The CDR3 has 15 residues. Germline V gives CDR1 SGHTA, CDR2 FQGNSA. In nucleotides, the CDR3 is TGTGCCAGCAGCGCCGACAAGAAGCCTAACACTGAAGCTTTCTTT. It codes for CASSADKKPNTEAFF.

This clonotype was found a few times. The V and J genes are TRBV29-1 and TRBJ2-1, with D perhaps TRBD2 (6 bases). The V end lost 1 base, the J end lost 8 bases, and 24 bases lay between the germline ends. Germline V gene sequence: CDR1 SQVTM, CDR2 ANQGSEA. The length of the CDR3 is 17 residues. DNA for the CDR3: TGCAGCGTTGAAGGTATAGCGGAGGAACCCTGGGGGTATGAGCAGTTCTTC. Its protein is CSVEGIAEEPWGYEQFF.

The chain recombines TRBV20-1 with TRBJ2-5; 10 bases match TRBD2. V was clipped by 2 bases and J by 4 bases; unmatched bases: 4. The V gene's germline CDR1 is DFQATT and CDR2 SNEGSKA (reference sequence). The CDR3 totals 14 residues. The CDR3 spells CSARLAGVPETQYF. The CDR3, as DNA: TGCAGTGCTAGACTAGCGGGAGTCCCAGAGACCCAGTACTTC.

The chain employs TRBV29-1 and TRBJ2-2; the match to TRBD2 covers 7 bases. This CDR3 spans 14 amino acids. The germline CDR1 and CDR2 sequences are SQVTM and ANQGSEA. V was clipped by 5 bases and J by 7 bases; unmatched bases: 10. The CDR3: CSVLPGRRGGELFF. CDR3 DNA sequence: TGCAGCGTTCTCCCCGGGAGGCGAGGCGGGGAGCTGTTTTTT.

This clonotype showed up just a few times. This chain links TRBV5-1 with TRBJ2-3; 14 nucleotides align to TRBD2. Trimming cost V 4 bases and J 5 bases; bases outside gene matches: 9. The CDR3 is 17 residues long. The V gene's germline CDR1 is SGHRS and CDR2 YFSETQ. This chain's CDR3 is CASSREVGLAGEDTQYF. The CDR3 nucleotides read TGCGCCAGCAGCCGGGAGGTGGGACTAGCGGGAGAAGATACGCAGTATTTT.

This clonotype has a handful of counts. The CDR3 is CASRPTRPGVNQPQHF. The CDR3 DNA reads as TGTGCCAGCAGACCGACACGTCCGGGAGTCAATCAGCCCCAGCATTTT. This rearrangement joins TRBV28 to TRBJ1-5, with unresolved D. Per the germline V gene, CDR1 is MDHEN and CDR2 is SYDVKM. Trimming removed 6 bases from V and 3 bases from J, with 18 bases in between. The CDR3 is 16 residues long.

CDR3 sequence (DNA): TGTGCCAGCAGTCTCGTCCCGCCGGACAGGGGGCGTCGGGTCCCTAATGAAAAACTGTTTTTT. Translation: CASSLVPPDRGRRVPNEKLFF. V gene TRBV6-2 or TRBV6-3 combines with J gene TRBJ1-4; 11 bases match TRBD1. There are 21 residues in the CDR3. Germline lookup yields CDR1 MNHEY and CDR2 SVGEGT. The V and J ends lost 5 bases and 3 bases, in that order; junction bases with no gene match: 20.

This clonotype has just a few counts. This rearrangement joins TRBV5-1 to TRBJ2-7; 8 bases agree with TRBD2. V lost 3 bases to trimming and J lost 3 bases; unmatched junction nucleotides: 5. CDR3 length equals 14 residues. Per the germline V gene, CDR1 is SGHRS and CDR2 is YFSETQ. The chain's CDR3 is CASSYAAGGYEQYV. Written as DNA, the CDR3 is TGCGCCAGCAGCTACGCCGCGGGGGGCTACGAGCAGTACGTC.

This clonotype was recorded a few times. The chain carries TRBV7-2 and TRBJ2-5, with TRBD1 matching over 7 bases. The CDR3 has 14 amino acids. CDR1 and CDR2 from the germline V gene are SGHTA and FQGNSA. V lost 5 bases to trimming and J lost 4 bases; unmatched junction nucleotides: 7. The CDR3 protein is CASSPTGSPETQYF. The DNA of the CDR3 is TGTGCCAGCAGCCCGACAGGGTCCCCAGAGACCCAGTACTTC.

This chain uses TRBV12-3 or TRBV12-4 with TRBJ2-3; weak D call: TRBD1 (6 bases). The length of the CDR3 is 15 residues. Trimming shortened V by 2 bases and J by 5 bases, and 14 bases separated the two germline ends. The DNA of the CDR3 is TGTGCCAGCAGTTTACACCCGGAAGGGGGAGATACGCAGTATTTT. It specifies CASSLHPEGGDTQYF.

The sample holds a few counts of this clonotype. The chain couples TRBV14 to TRBJ2-3; 7 bases agree with TRBD1. The CDR3 has 13 residues. In germline, CDR1 is SGHDN, CDR2 FVKESK. Trimming took 5 bases from V and 4 from J; bases not matched to a gene: 3. CDR3 in amino acids: CASSRGHADTQYF. As DNA, the CDR3 is TGTGCCAGCAGCAGGGGGCATGCAGATACGCAGTATTTT.

The chain couples TRBV29-1 to TRBJ2-7, with TRBD1 matching over 10 bases. The CDR3 is 18 residues long. Per the germline V gene, CDR1 is SQVTM and CDR2 is ANQGSEA. The V gene end was trimmed by 4 bases and the J gene end by 1 base; junction bases not matched to a gene: 16. This chain's CDR3 is CSVGPGTGEGKGSYEQYF. DNA of the CDR3: TGCAGCGTTGGACCCGGGACAGGGGAGGGTAAGGGGTCCTACGAGCAGTACTTC.

This clonotype was seen a few times. The rearrangement links TRBV15 to TRBJ1-1; D gene ambiguous. V was clipped by 2 bases and J by 5 bases, with 9 bases between them. The CDR3 totals 13 residues. Germline-derived CDR1 and CDR2 are LNHNV and YYDKDF (reference sequence). The CDR3 reads CATSRQLGTEAFF. CDR3 DNA: TGTGCCACCAGCAGACAGCTAGGGACTGAAGCTTTCTTT.

This clonotype was picked up a small number of times. This rearrangement joins TRBV18 to TRBJ2-1; TRBD2 is a possible D gene (5 bases). This CDR3 region has 18 residues. With 6 bases removed from V and 0 bases from J, the gap between germline ends came to 21 bases. Germline CDR1 is KGHSH and CDR2 is LQKENI. The CDR3 coding sequence is TGTGCCAGCTCGCCCCTGGGAGCAGGCTCGAGCTCCTACAATGAGCAGTTCTTC. Translating gives CASSPLGAGSSSYNEQFF.

This clonotype was counted ten times or more. The rearrangement joins TRBV7-9 to TRBJ2-1; 7 positions match TRBD1. J gave up 5 bases and V 5 bases, and 9 bases lay outside the gene matches. Germline V lookup: CDR1 SEHNR, CDR2 FQNEAQ (reference sequence). This CDR3 has 15 amino acids. CDR3 in DNA: TGTGCCAGCAGCCCAATAGGGGGCTTGGACAATGAGCAGTTCTTC. Protein sequence: CASSPIGGLDNEQFF.

The CDR3 here is CASSLIGVNSPLHF. CDR3 in DNA: TGTGCCAGCAGTTTAATTGGGGTTAATTCACCCCTCCACTTT. This chain links TRBV12-3 or TRBV12-4 with TRBJ1-6; D is ambiguous. The CDR3 is 14 residues long. V shed 2 bases and J shed 6 bases, with 8 bases lying between them.

The chain has TRBV7-3 and TRBJ2-1; D is ambiguous. CDR1 and CDR2 from the germline V gene are SGHTA and FQGTGA. This CDR3 spans 13 amino acids. V shed 0 bases and J shed 9 bases, with 9 bases lying between them. CDR3 in DNA: TGTGCCAGCAGCTTAACCGACTCCACTGAGCAGTTCTTC. It specifies CASSLTDSTEQFF.

This clonotype was detected a few times. This chain uses TRBV6-2 or TRBV6-3 with TRBJ2-1, with 14 bases matching TRBD2. CDR1 and CDR2 from the germline V gene are MNHEY and SVGEGT. V was pared by 10 bases and J by 8 bases, with 10 bases of the junction left unmatched. The CDR3 loop spans 15 amino acids. The CDR3 sequence is CATHWGLAGVDEQFF. CDR3 nucleotides: TGTGCCACACATTGGGGACTAGCGGGAGTCGATGAGCAGTTCTTC.